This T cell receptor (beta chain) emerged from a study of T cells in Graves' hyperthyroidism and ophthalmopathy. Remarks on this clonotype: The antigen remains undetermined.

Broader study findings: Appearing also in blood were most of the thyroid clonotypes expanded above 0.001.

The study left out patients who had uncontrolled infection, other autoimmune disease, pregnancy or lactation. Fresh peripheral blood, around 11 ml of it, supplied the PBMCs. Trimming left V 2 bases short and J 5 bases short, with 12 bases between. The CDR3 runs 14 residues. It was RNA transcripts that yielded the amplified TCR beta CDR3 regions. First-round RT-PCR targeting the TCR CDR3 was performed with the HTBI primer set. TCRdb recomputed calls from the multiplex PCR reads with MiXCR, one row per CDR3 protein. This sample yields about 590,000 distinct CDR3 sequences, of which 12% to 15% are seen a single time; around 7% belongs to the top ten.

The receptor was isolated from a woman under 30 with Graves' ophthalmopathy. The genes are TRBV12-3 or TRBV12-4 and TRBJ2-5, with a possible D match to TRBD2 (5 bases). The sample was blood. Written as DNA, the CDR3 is TGTGCCAGCAGTTTAACCTCAGGAGGCGAGACCCAGTACTTC. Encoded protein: CASSLTSGGETQYF.